This TCR beta chain was sequenced in a study of cytomegalovirus exposure and HLA in healthy donors. Study observations and caveats: TCR beta chains numbering roughly 150 were designated cytomegalovirus-associated.

Sequenced by immunoSEQ multiplex PCR; TCRdb stores in-frame clones only, minus some. Among more than 250,000 clones listed, around 90% were seen once. On this clone itself: Its matching antigen is unknown.

The ends were cut back, 9 bases at V and 3 bases at J, with 11 bases in the middle. CDR1 and CDR2 (germline): MNHEY, SVGAGI. The CDR3 runs to 12 residues. The sample taken for sequencing was PBMCs. The receptor was derived from a woman under 40 in good health and CMV-seropositive. This chain connects TRBV6-5 to TRBJ1-1; D might be TRBD1 (6 bases). The CDR3 DNA follows: TGTGCCAGTACAGGGTGGGACACTGAAGCTTTCTTT. It codes for CASTGWDTEAFF.